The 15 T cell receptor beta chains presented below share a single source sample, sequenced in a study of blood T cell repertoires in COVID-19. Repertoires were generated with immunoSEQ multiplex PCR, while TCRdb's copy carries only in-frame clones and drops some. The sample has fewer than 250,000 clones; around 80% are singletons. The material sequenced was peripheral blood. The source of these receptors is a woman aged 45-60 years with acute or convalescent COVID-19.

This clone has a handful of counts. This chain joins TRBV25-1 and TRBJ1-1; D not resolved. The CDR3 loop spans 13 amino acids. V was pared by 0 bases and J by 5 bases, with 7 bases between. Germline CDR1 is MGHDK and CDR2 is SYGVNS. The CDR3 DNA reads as TGTGCCAGCAGTGAATACGGCAGGACTGAAGCTTTCTTT. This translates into CASSEYGRTEAFF.

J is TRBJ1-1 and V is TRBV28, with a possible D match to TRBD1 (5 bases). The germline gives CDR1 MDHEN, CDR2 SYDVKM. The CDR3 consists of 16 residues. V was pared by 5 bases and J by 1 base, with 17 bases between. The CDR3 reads CASSLLEGHPNTEAFF. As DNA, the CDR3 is TGTGCCAGCAGTCTACTCGAAGGACATCCGAACACTGAAGCTTTCTTT.

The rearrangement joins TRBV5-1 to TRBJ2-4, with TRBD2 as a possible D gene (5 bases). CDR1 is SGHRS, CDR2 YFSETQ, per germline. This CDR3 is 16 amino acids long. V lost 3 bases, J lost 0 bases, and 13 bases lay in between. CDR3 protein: CASSSESGLAKNIQYF. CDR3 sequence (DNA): TGCGCCAGCAGCTCGGAGTCGGGATTAGCCAAAAACATTCAGTACTTC.

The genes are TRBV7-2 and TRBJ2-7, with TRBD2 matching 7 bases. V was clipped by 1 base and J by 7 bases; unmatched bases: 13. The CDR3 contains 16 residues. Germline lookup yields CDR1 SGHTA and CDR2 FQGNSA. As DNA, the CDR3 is TGTGCCAGCAGCTTAGGATCCGGGACTAAATACGTAGAGCAGTACTTC. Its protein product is CASSLGSGTKYVEQYF.

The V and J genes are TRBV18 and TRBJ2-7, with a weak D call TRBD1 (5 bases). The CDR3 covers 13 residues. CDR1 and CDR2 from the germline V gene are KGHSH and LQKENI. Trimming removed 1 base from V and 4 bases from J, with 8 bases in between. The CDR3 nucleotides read TGTGCCAGCTCACCACGTTCAGGGTACGAGCAGTACTTC. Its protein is CASSPRSGYEQYF.

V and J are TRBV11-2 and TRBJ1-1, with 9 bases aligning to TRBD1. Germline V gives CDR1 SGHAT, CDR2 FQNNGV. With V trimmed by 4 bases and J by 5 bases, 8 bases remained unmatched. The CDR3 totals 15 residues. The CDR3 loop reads CASSSVGTGRTEAFF. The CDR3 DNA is TGTGCCAGCAGCTCCGTGGGGACAGGGCGGACTGAAGCTTTCTTT. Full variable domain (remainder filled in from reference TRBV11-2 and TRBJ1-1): EAGVAQSPRYKIIEKRQSVAFWCNPISGHATLYWYQQILGQGPKLLIQFQNNGVVDDSQLPKDRFSAERLKGVDSTLKIQPAKLEDSAVYLCASSSVGTGRTEAFFGQGTRLTVV.

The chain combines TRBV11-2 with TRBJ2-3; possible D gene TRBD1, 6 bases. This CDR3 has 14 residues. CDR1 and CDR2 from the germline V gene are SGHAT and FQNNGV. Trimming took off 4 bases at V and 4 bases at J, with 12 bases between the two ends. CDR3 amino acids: CASSSRQEADTQYF. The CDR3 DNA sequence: TGTGCCAGCAGCTCTCGACAGGAGGCAGATACGCAGTATTTT.

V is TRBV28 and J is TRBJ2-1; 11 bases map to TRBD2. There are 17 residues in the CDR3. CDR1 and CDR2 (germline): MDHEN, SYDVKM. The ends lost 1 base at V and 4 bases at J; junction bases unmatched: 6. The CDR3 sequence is CASSLFTGTSGYNEQFF. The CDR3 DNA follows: TGTGCCAGCAGTTTATTCACCGGGACTAGCGGTTACAATGAGCAGTTCTTC.

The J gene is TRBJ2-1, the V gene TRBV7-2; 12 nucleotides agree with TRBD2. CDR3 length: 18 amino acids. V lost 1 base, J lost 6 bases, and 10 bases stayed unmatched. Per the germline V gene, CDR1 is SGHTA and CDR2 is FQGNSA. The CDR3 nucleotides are TGTGCCAGCAGCTTAGGCCATAGACTAGCGGGAGCCGGCAATGAGCAGTTCTTC. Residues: CASSLGHRLAGAGNEQFF.

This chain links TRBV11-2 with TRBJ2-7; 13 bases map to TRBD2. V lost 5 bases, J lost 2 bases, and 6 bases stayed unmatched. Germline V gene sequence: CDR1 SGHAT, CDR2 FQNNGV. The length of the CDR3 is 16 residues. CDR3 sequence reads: CASSPGTSGTAYEQYF. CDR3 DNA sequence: TGTGCCAGCAGCCCGGGGACTAGCGGGACTGCCTACGAGCAGTACTTC.

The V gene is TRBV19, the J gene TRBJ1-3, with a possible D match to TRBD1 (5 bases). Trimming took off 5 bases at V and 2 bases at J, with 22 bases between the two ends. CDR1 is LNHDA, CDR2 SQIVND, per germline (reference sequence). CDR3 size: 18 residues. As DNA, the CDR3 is TGTGCCAGTAGTCAACACTCCCCGGAGGGGTTGACTGGAAACACCATATATTTT. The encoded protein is CASSQHSPEGLTGNTIYF. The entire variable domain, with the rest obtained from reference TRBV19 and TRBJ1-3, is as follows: DGGITQSPKYLFRKEGQNVTLSCEQNLNHDAMYWYRQDPGQGLRLIYYSQIVNDFQKGDIAEGYSVSREKKESFPLTVTSAQKNPTAFYLCASSQHSPEGLTGNTIYFGEGSWLTVV.

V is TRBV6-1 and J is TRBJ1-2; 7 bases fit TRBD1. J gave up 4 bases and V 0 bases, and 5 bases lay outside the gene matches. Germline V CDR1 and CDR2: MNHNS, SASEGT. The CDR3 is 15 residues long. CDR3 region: CASSEAPGQIYGYTF. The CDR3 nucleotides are TGTGCCAGCAGTGAAGCGCCGGGACAGATCTATGGCTACACCTTC.

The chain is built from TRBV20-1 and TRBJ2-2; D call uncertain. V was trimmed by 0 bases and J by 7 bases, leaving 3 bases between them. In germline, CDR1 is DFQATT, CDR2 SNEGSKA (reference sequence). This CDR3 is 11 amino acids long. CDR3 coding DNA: TGCAGTGCTAGAGATTACGGGGAGCTGTTTTTT. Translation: CSARDYGELFF.

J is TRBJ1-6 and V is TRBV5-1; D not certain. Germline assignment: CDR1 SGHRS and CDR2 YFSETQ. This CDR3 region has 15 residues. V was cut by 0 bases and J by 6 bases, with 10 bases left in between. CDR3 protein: CASSLEAGSNSPLHF. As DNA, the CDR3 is TGCGCCAGCAGCTTGGAAGCGGGATCTAATTCACCCCTCCACTTT.

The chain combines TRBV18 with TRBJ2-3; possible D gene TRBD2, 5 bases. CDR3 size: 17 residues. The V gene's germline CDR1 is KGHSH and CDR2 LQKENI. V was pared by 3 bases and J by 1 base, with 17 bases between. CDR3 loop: CASSPLTGGSRTDTQYF. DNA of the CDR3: TGTGCCAGCTCACCCCTTACCGGTGGGAGCCGCACAGATACGCAGTATTTT.